This T cell receptor (beta chain) was sequenced in a study of blood T cells in healthy people across ages. Whole-study findings and limits: Naive T cell percentage showed a strong correlation with TCR beta diversity.

The length of the CDR3 is 14 residues. Looked up from germline, CDR1 is LNHDA and CDR2 is SQIVND (reference sequence). Trimming shortened V by 2 bases and J by 1 base, and 7 bases separated the two germline ends. A second about 6 to 12 cycle PCR used barcoded and J-beta primers. The authors tagged each cDNA molecule using a template-switch adaptor with 12 random nucleotides. TCRdb reprocessed the 5' RACE reads via MiXCR and lists one record per CDR3 protein. The data contain under 700,000 distinct CDR3 sequences, less than 25% of them singletons. Regarding this clonotype: Its antigen is currently unknown.

These data also featured in a second study, about T cells of mothers and their children. That work contributes: Sample barcodes and 2-4 random nucleotides were added by the M1S primer of the second PCR. Versus unrelated pairs, overlap was slightly higher in related mother-child pairs, without reaching significance.

Sequenced: blood. This clonotype originated in a boy between 10 and 17 years old in good health. The gene calls are TRBV19 and TRBJ2-3, with D maybe TRBD2 (5 bases). This CDR3 is CASSISGGTDTQYF. CDR3 nucleotides: TGTGCCAGTAGTATATCCGGGGGCACAGATACGCAGTATTTT.